This T cell receptor (beta chain) was recorded in a study of vaccination and CD4 T cells after COVID-19 (dated by TCRdb to between 2020 and 2023). Looking at the study overall: Every convalescent patient had a positive nasal swab PCR test for SARS-CoV-2, with mild disease in several patients and severe disease in one. The convalescent cohort comprised six males and four females, including two Hispanic individuals, seven Caucasians, two Asians and one multiracial person. Each participant got two doses of either the Pfizer-BioNTech BNT162b2 vaccine (n=8) or the Moderna mRNA-1273 vaccine (n=2). Post-COVID blood samples from convalescent patients were collected a median of approximately 100 days after diagnosis, with a range of about 30 to 170 days. The time from the second vaccine dose to post-vaccine blood sampling had a median of approximately 72 days and ranged from roughly 13 to 241 days. Overlapping spike peptide pools from SARS-CoV-2 and from the common cold coronaviruses HCoV-NL63, HCoV-OC43 and HCoV-229E were used as culture stimuli. As controls, cultures received a CEFX viral epitope pool (the positive control), an HIV-1 Nef peptide pool (the negative control), or no peptide at all. The spike-specific CD4+ TCR repertoire was compared before and after mRNA vaccination in approximately ten COVID-19 convalescent patients and a handful of infection-naive healthy vaccine recipients.

The treatment or condition tag for this specimen amounts to: approximately nine-day PBMC culture with coronavirus spike peptide pools or control peptides (ViraFEST assay). The study used the ViraFEST assay, which expanded antigen-specific T cells with peptide pools and then identified expanded clonotypes by TCR sequencing. Positive SARS-CoV-2 PCR tests in the convalescent patients dated from March to December 2020, before Alpha, Beta and Delta variants emerged in the United States. PBMCs were cultured at two million per well in IMDM supplemented with about 5% human AB serum and approximately 10 IU/ml IL-2, with approximately 10 ug/ml peptide pools added. On days 3 and 7, half of the culture medium was replaced with fresh IL-2-containing medium. After around 10 days of culture, CD4+ T cells were isolated by negative selection with the EasySep CD4+ T cell isolation kit. PBMCs were separated from whole blood using Ficoll-Paque Plus gradient centrifugation and then either used fresh or cryopreserved at -140C. In general, triplicate wells were set up for every culture condition.

The CDR3 numbers 13 residues from cysteine through phenylalanine. Here the CDR3 DNA is all that survives: 39 bases in frame from base 1. The germline ends are 11 bases apart after V is trimmed by 0 bases and J by 10 bases. Reading the germline V gene (reference sequence) gives CDR1 MNHEY and CDR2 SMNVEV. The method behind the library was PCR. TCR sequencing of DNA from cultured CD4+ T cells used the Oncomine TCR Beta short-read assay at the Johns Hopkins FTIC core. Genomic DNA was extracted from the cultured CD4+ T cells with the QIAamp micro DNA kit. Oncomine TCR Beta libraries from cultured CD4+ T cells were pooled using unique dual indexes and sequenced on an Illumina iSeq 100. As for the authors' bioinformatics: Non-productive sequences were removed, and CDR3s not starting with C, not ending with F or W, or shorter than 7 amino acids were discarded. Antigen-specific clonotypes were identified with the MANAFEST web application by comparing peptide-stimulated wells with reference and other culture wells. Positive clones required FDR below 0.05, an odds ratio above 5, and productive frequency above 0.1% in at least two of three replicate wells. A clonotype was classed as cross-reactive if the clonotype showed significant expansion both in SARS-CoV-2 spike wells and in at least one common cold coronavirus spike condition. CDR3 homology was assessed with Levenshtein distances (stringdist) and unrooted phylogenetic trees (ape) in R version 3.6.1. In-frame beta chains were kept once TCRdb had trimmed the public reads at Q25 with fastp and called clones with MiXCR. Rows are combined by CDR3 protein, so each entry shows the most common genes and DNA. These V and J calls are TCRdb output, not the study's own analysis. The sample data list roughly 8,000 distinct CDR3 sequences, and 51% of these were observed just once. The ten largest account for under 50% of the sample.

For this clonotype: The clone's antigen remains unknown. No much larger clone exists at a distance of one base, and base qualities are not known.

On the study overall, not on this receptor specifically: In convalescent patients, nearly all vaccine-specific clones (304 of 307) were found to be mono-reactive for SARS-CoV-2 spike rather than cross-reactive with common cold coronaviruses. In convalescent patients, a median around 89% of post-vaccine SARS-CoV-2-reactive clones were detected only after vaccination, suggesting vaccine-specific priming. Relatively few convalescent patients were included in the study, and early timepoints after natural infection were not analyzed. The median count of SARS-CoV-2-reactive clonotypes went up from 21 after infection to a few dozen after vaccination, although the change was not significant.

The TCR sequence derives from a human donor who had recovered from COVID-19. Recombination linked TRBV27 to TRBJ2-3; the D gene is unclear. The sequenced sample was CD4+ T cells from blood, cultured in vitro. The bases read TGTGCCAGCAGTTTATCGGTTGGGTATGCGCAGTATTTT. This translates into CASSLSVGYAQYF.